Sequencing of this TCR beta chain was carried out in a study of radiotherapy plus CTLA-4 blockade in lung cancer. Profiled with immunoSEQ multiplex PCR; TCRdb holds only in-frame clones, not every one. The sample records tens of thousands of clones, 79% being singletons. Trimming removed 4 bases from V and 4 bases from J; junction bases left unmatched: 3. The CDR3 has 14 amino acids. Germline-derived CDR1 and CDR2 are LGHNA and YSLEER. Sequenced material: peripheral blood, taken from a patient treated with radiotherapy plus ipilimumab. This clonotype was sampled from a human donor with non-small cell lung cancer who had a complete response to radiotherapy plus ipilimumab. This rearrangement joins TRBV4-3 to TRBJ2-3; TRBD1 aligns across 9 bases. CDR3: CASSPGTGPDTQYF. The CDR3 nucleotides read TGCGCCAGCAGCCCGGGGACAGGGCCAGATACGCAGTATTTT.